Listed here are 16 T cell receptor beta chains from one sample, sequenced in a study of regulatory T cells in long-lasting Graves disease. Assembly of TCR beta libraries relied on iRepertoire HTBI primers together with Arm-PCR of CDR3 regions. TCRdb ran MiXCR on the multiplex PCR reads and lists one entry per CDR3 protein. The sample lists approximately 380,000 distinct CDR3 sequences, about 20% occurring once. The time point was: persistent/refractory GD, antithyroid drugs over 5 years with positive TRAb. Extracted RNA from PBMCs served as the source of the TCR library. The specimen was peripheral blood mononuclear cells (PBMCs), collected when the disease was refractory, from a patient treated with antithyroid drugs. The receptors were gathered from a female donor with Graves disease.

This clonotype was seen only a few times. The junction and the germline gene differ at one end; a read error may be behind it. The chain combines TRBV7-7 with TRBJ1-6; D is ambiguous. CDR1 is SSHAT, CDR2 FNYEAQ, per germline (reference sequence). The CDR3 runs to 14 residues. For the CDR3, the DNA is TGTGCTAGCAGCTCTCGGGAGAATAATTCACCCCTCCACTTT. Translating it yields CASSSRENNSPLHF.

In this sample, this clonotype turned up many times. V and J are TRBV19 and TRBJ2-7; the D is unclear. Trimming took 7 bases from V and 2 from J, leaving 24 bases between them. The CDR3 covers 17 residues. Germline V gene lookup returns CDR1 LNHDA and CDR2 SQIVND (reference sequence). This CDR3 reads CASTSNPQTGLTYEQYF. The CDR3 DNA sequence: TGTGCCAGTACCTCTAACCCCCAGACCGGCTTAACCTACGAGCAGTACTTC.

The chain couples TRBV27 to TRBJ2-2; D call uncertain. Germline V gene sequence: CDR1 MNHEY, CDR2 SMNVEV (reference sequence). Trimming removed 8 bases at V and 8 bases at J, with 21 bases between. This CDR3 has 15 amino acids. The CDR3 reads CASRFLAAGRGELFF. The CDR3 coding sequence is TGTGCCAGCCGGTTTTTGGCTGCTGGTCGGGGGGAGCTGTTTTTT.

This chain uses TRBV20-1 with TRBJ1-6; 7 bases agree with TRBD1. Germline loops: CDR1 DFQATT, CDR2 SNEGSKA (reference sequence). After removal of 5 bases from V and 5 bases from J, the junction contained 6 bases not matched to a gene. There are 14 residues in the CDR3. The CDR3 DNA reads TGCAGTGCTCCCCGGGGGACAGATAATTCACCCCTCCACTTT. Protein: CSAPRGTDNSPLHF.

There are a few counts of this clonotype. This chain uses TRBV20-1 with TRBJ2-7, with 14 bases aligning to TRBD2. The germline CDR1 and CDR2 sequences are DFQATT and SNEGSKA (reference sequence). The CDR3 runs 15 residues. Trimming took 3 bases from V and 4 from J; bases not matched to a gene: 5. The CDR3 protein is CSARLTSGRAYEQYF. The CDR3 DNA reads TGCAGTGCTAGGTTGACTAGCGGGAGGGCTTACGAGCAGTACTTC.

This chain's CDR3 is CASSYKQGPGELFF. The CDR3 nucleotides read TGTGCCAGCAGTTACAAACAGGGTCCCGGGGAGCTGTTTTTT. V is TRBV6-5 and J is TRBJ2-2, with D possibly TRBD1 on 6 matching bases. CDR1 is MNHEY and CDR2 is SVGAGI in the germline V gene. This CDR3 has 14 residues. Trimming cost V 2 bases and J 6 bases, with 10 bases left between them.

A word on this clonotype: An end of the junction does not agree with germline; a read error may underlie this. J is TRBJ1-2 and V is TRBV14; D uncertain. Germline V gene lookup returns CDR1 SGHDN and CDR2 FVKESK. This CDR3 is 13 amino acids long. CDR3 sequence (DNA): TGTGCCAGCGCCCCAAGGCTTCCTAACCAAATCACATTC. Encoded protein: CASAPRLPNQITF.

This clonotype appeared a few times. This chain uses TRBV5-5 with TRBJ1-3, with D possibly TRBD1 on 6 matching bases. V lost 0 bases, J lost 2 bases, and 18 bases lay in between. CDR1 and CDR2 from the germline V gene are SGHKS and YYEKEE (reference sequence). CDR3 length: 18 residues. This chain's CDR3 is CASSLALRTGYTGNTIYF. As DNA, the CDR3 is TGTGCCAGCAGCTTGGCCCTTCGCACAGGGTACACTGGAAACACCATATATTTT.

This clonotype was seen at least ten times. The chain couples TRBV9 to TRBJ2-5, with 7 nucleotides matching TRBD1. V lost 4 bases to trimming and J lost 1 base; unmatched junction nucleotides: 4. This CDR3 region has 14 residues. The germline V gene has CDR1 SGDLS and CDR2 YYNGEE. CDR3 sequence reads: CASSRWDSQETQYF. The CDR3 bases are TGTGCCAGCAGCAGATGGGACAGCCAAGAGACCCAGTACTTC.

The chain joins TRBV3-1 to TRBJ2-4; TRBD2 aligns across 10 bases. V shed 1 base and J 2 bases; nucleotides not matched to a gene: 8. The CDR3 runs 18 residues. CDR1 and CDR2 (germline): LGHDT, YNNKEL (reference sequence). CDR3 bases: TGTGCCAGCAGCCAAGGGGGACTAGCGAGAGGGACCAAAAACATTCAGTACTTC. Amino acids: CASSQGGLARGTKNIQYF.

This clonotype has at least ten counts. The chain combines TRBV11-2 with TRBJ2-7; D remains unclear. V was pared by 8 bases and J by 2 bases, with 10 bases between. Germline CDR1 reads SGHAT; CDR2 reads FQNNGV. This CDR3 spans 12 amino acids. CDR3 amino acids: CASSPRTYEQYF. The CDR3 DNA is TGTGCCAGCTCACCGAGGACCTACGAGCAGTACTTC.

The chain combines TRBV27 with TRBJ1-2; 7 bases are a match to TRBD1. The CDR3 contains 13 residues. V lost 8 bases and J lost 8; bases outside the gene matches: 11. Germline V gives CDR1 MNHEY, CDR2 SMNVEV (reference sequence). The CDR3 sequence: CASGTDREVGYTF. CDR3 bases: TGTGCCAGCGGTACCGACAGGGAGGTAGGCTACACCTTC.

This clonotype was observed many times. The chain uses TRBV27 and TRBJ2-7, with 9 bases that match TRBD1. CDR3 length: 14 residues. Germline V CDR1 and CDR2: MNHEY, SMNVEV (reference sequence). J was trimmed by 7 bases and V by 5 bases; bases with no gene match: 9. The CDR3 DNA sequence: TGTGCCAGCAGTCCGGGACAGGGCCTTAGGGAGCAGTACTTC. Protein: CASSPGQGLREQYF.

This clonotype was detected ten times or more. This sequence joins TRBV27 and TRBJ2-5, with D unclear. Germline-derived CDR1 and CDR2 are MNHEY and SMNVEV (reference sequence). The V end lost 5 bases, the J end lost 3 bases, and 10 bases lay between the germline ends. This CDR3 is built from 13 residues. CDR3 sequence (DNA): TGTGCCAGCAGTCCATTCGGAAAAGAGACCCAGTACTTC. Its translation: CASSPFGKETQYF.

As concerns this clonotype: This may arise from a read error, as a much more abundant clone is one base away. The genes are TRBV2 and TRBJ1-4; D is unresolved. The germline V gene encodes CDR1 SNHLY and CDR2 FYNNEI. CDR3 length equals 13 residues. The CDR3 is CAGSVQNSEKLFF. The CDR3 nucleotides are TGTGCCGGCAGTGTACAGAACTCTGAAAAACTGTTTTTT.

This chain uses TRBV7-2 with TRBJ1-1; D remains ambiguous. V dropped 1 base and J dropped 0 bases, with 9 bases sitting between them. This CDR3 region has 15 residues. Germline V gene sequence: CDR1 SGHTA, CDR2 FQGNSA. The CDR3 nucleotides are TGTGCCAGCAGCTTAGGACATATCCTGAACACTGAAGCTTTCTTT. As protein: CASSLGHILNTEAFF.